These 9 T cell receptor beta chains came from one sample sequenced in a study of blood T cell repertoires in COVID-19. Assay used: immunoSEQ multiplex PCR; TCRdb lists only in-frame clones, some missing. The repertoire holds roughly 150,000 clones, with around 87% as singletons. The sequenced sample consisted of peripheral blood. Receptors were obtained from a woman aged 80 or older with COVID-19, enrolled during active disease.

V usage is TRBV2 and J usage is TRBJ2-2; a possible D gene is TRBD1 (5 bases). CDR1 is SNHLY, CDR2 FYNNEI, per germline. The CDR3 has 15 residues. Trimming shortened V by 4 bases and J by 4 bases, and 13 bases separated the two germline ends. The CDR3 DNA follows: TGTGCCAGCAGTGTTAGGGGCATAGGCACCGGGGAGCTGTTTTTT. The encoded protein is CASSVRGIGTGELFF.

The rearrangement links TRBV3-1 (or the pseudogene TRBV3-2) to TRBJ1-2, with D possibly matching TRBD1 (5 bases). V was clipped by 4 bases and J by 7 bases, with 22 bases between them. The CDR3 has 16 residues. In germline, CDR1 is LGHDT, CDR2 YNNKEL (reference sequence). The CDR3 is CASSLPGQGTGIGYTF. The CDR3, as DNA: TGTGCCAGCAGCCTGCCCGGGCAGGGCACAGGAATTGGCTACACCTTC.

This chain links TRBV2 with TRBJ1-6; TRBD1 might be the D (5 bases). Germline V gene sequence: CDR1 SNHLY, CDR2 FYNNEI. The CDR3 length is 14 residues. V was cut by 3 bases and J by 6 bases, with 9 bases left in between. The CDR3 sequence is CASSERQGNSPLHF. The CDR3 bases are TGTGCCAGCAGTGAGCGGCAGGGTAATTCACCCCTCCACTTT.

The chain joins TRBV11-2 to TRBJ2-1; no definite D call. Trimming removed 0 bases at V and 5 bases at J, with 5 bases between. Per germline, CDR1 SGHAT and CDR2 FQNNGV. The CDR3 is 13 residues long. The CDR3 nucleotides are TGTGCCAGCAGCTTAGACTTAAACAATGAGCAGTTCTTC. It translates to CASSLDLNNEQFF.

For the CDR3, the DNA is TGTGCCAGCAGTTTAGGAAACACCATATATTTT. Its translation is CASSLGNTIYF. This chain connects TRBV6-5 to TRBJ1-3; the D is unclear. The CDR3 is 11 amino acids. Germline V gene lookup returns CDR1 MNHEY and CDR2 SVGAGI. The V and J ends lost 4 bases and 4 bases respectively, with 2 bases between them.

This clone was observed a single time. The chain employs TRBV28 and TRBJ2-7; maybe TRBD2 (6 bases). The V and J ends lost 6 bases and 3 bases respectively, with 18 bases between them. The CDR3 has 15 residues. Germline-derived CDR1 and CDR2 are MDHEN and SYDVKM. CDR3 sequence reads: CASSSPGSRGYEQYF. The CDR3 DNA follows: TGTGCCAGCAGCTCCCCCGGGAGTCGCGGCTACGAGCAGTACTTC.

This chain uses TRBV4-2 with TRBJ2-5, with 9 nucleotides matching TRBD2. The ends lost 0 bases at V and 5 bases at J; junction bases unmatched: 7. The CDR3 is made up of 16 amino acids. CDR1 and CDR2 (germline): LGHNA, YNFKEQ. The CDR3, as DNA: TGTGCCAGCAGCCAAGACCGTAGCGGGAGAGAGGAGACCCAGTACTTC. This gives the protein CASSQDRSGREETQYF.

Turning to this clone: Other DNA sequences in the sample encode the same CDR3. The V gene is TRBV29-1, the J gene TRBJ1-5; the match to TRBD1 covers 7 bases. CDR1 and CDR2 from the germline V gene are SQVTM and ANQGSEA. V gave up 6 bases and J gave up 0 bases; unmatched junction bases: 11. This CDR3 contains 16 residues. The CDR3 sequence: CSVALTGSGSNQPQHF. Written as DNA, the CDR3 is TGCAGCGTAGCCTTGACAGGGTCGGGTAGCAATCAGCCCCAGCATTTT. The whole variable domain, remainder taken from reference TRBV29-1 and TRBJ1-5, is SAVISQKPSRDICQRGTSLTIQCQVDSQVTMMFWYRQQPGQSLTLIATANQGSEATYESGFVIDKFPISRPNLTFSTLTVSNMSPEDSSIYLCSVALTGSGSNQPQHFGDGTRLSIL.

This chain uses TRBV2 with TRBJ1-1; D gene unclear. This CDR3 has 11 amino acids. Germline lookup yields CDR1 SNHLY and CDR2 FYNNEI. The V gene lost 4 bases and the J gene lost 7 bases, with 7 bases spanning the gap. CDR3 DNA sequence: TGTGCCAGCAGTGCCGAGAATGAAGCTTTCTTT. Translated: CASSAENEAFF.